The T cell receptor (beta chain) described here comes from a study of blood T cell repertoires in COVID-19 (dated by TCRdb to about 2020). With respect to the entire study: The collaborator samples originated in the United States, Italy and Spain and spanned the acute and convalescent phases of COVID-19. The samples were drawn from the first 160 participants of the ongoing ImmuneRACE study and from some 1,300 subjects provided by 6 global collaborators. Deeply sampled blood TCRbeta repertoires from subjects exposed to, actively infected with, or recovered from COVID-19 were included in the dataset. Where available, HLA class I and class II types were taken from metadata supplied by the sample provider and were not determined by assay-based typing. A de-identified subject ID, COVID-19 status, age in years and sex were almost always included in the sample metadata. The repertoires were released in a freely available public database intended as a resource for research on the immune response to SARS-CoV-2. The material from the prospective study consisted of cDNA or gDNA derived from T cells, B-cell-depleted T cells, or PBMCs.

Turning to this clone: The antigen it binds to is not known. Per-base qualities were not stored, and no clone one base away is much larger.

TCRbeta CDR3 regions were amplified from genomic DNA using the immunoSEQ Assay, a bias-controlled multiplex PCR. In the original analysis: Within the assay, amplification of reference gene primers was used to estimate how many nucleated cells each sample contained. Sequence reads were collapsed and filtered to measure the absolute abundance of every unique TCRbeta CDR3 rearrangement. Productive Simpson clonality was computed per sample as the square root of Simpson's diversity index over productive rearrangements. TCRdb retrieved this table from immuneACCESS and kept in-frame rearrangements only. Not all clones are present; in checked studies, unresolved V genes account for under half, and no reason is known for the remainder. For V, J and clone size, that table is used; D and trimming come from the DNA. The sample includes approximately 220,000 clones, with roughly 80% observed a single time. The ten largest clones add up to roughly 10% of the sample.

The paper as a whole reports these results and caveats: The amount of clinical and demographic metadata varied by source and participant and was provided uncurated.

The collaborating institutions used their own protocols to collect whole blood in K2EDTA tubes. For TCRbeta analysis, collaborators shipped samples in one of three forms: frozen whole blood, isolated PBMCs, or DNA extracted from either of those sample types. The germline V gene (reference sequence) supplies CDR1 LNHDA and CDR2 SQIVND. V and J are truncated by 5 bases and 0 bases respectively, leaving an intervening sequence of 11 bases. The CDR3 covers 15 residues, taking in both the cysteine and the phenylalanine. The entry retains the CDR3 DNA only, 45 bases that are in frame from base 1. The chain was built from TRBV19 and TRBJ1-5, with an unclear D gene assignment. The sample taken for sequencing was peripheral blood. This TCR was recovered from a woman of 80 years or more with acute or convalescent COVID-19. The CDR3 protein: CASSGQQNSNQPQHF. The bases read TGTGCCAGTAGTGGTCAACAGAATAGCAATCAGCCCCAGCATTTT.